Shown below are 2 T cell receptor beta chains from a single sample sequenced in a study of blood T cell repertoires in COVID-19. Assay: immunoSEQ multiplex PCR; the TCRdb copy retains only in-frame clones and omits some. The sample has 200,000 to 250,000 clones; roughly 89% are singletons. Sequenced sample: PBMCs or T cells enriched from blood (not recorded which). The receptor set was obtained from a woman between 40 and 55 years old who had recovered from COVID-19.

Points on this clone: The sample holds other DNA sequences that translate to the same CDR3. The chain has TRBV6-5 and TRBJ2-3, with TRBD2 identical over 11 bases. This CDR3 region has 15 residues. V was clipped by 5 bases and J by 3 bases; unmatched bases: 4. Germline CDR1 MNHEY, CDR2 SVGAGI. The CDR3 sequence is CASSRTSGGTDTQYF. DNA for the CDR3: TGTGCCAGCAGTCGCACTAGCGGGGGAACAGATACGCAGTATTTT.

The gene calls are TRBV6-6 and TRBJ1-6, with TRBD1 matching over 7 bases. J lost 3 bases, V lost 2 bases, and 4 bases had no gene match. The CDR3 consists of 16 residues. Germline CDR1 MNHNY, CDR2 SVGAGI (reference sequence). The chain's CDR3 is CASSYGWDSYNSPLHF. The CDR3 DNA follows: TGTGCCAGCAGTTACGGGTGGGACAGCTATAATTCACCCCTCCACTTT.